These T cell receptor beta chains were read from a single sample in a study of CD8+CD57+ T cells in acquired aplastic anemia. TCRdb passed the reads through MiXCR, listing each CDR3 protein once. The sample holds 100,000 to 120,000 distinct CDR3 sequences, roughly 51% seen once. Sequenced: sorted CD4+, CD8+, or CD8+CD57+ T cells (not recorded which) from PBMCs. These receptors were taken from a human donor in good health, serving as a control. Both conserved end residues are part of each CDR3. A D gene is named only where the DNA matches it firmly. Clone size appears in some rows only: once, few, many, or a class for an expanded clone.

>-|TRBJ2-5|16|TRBV5-5|many
TGTGCCAGCAGCTTGGTGGGGGTTGACATCCAAGAGACCCAGTACTTC
CASSLVGVDIQETQYF
>-|TRBJ2-7|17|TRBV15|-
TGTGCCACCAGCAGAGAGGAAGGCGGGTCAGGGGACTTCGAGCAGTACTTC
CATSREEGGSGDFEQYF
>-|TRBJ1-3|11|TRBV9|-
TGTGCCAGCAGGGGTGGGAACACCATATATTTT
CASRGGNTIYF
>TRBD1|TRBJ2-5|15|TRBV19|-
TGTGCCAGTAGTGCAGGGACAGGGGGAAAAGAGACCCAGTACTTC
CASSAGTGGKETQYF
>-|TRBJ1-2|14|TRBV2|-
TGTGCCAGCAGTGAATTTCCGGCTGACTATGGCTACACCTTC
CASSEFPADYGYTF
>-|TRBJ1-2|16|TRBV5-5|many
TGTGCCAGCAGCTTGTTACAGGGACCATCGGCCTATGGCTACACCTTC
CASSLLQGPSAYGYTF
>-|TRBJ1-2|12|TRBV2|-
TGTGCCAGAGAGACAGGACCCTATGGCTACACCTTC
CARETGPYGYTF
>TRBD1|TRBJ1-1|16|TRBV4-3|many
TGCGCCAGCAGCCAAGGTACAGGACAGGGAGGCACTGAAGCTTTCTTT
CASSQGTGQGGTEAFF
>-|TRBJ1-2|15|TRBV5-1|once
TGCGCCAGCAGCTTGGCGCAGGGAGCTAACTATGGCTACACCTTC
CASSLAQGANYGYTF
>-|TRBJ1-2|15|TRBV5-5|once
TGTGCCAGCAGTTTGGTTAGCGGAGAGGGCTATGGCTACACCTTC
CASSLVSGEGYGYTF
>-|TRBJ1-2|11|TRBV10-3|-
TGTGCCTCCTCGGACTTTCCAAGCTACACCTTC
CASSDFPSYTF
>-|TRBJ2-3|15|TRBV3-1|-
TGTGCCAGCAGCCAAGTGGGGGGGGCCACAGATACGCAGTATTTT
CASSQVGGATDTQYF
>-|TRBJ1-6|16|TRBV9|-
TGTGCCAGCAGCGTTGAAGGATCCGGGTTGGATTCACCCCTCCACTTT
CASSVEGSGLDSPLHF
>-|TRBJ2-7|14|TRBV5-1|-
TGCGCCAGCAGCTGGGGAGGTGGGTCCTACGAGCAGTACTTC
CASSWGGGSYEQYF
>-|TRBJ1-5|14|TRBV19|-
TGTGCCACCGCCTACAGGGACCCCCGGCAGCCCCAGCATTTT
CATAYRDPRQPQHF
>-|TRBJ1-6|11|TRBV25-1|-
TGTGCCAGCGGGACTGGAGACACCATATACTTT
CASGTGDTIYF
>-|TRBJ2-5|13|TRBV7-2|many
TGTGCCAGCAGCTTAGCGACCCAAGAGACCCAGTACTTC
CASSLATQETQYF
>TRBD2|TRBJ2-5|16|TRBV19|many
TGTGCCAGTAGTTTCACTAGCGGGGGGGGCCAAGAGACCCAGTACTTC
CASSFTSGGGQETQYF
>TRBD1|TRBJ1-5|15|TRBV6-1|-
TGTGCCAGCACCATGTCAGGGGGCCTCAATCAGCCCCAGCATTTT
CASTMSGGLNQPQHF
>TRBD1|TRBJ1-1|14|TRBV5-5|many
TGTGCCAGCAGCTCCGGGACAGGGGGTCTTGAAGCTTTCTTT
CASSSGTGGLEAFF
>-|TRBJ2-7|13|TRBV4-1|-
TGCGCCAGCAGCCGAAGGGGGGGGTCCGAGCAGTACTTC
CASSRRGGSEQYF
>TRBD2|TRBJ2-7|18|TRBV27|many
TGTGCCAGCAGTTTAGCCTCTCCGGGACTAGCGGTCTCCTACGAGCAGTACTTC
CASSLASPGLAVSYEQYF
>-|TRBJ1-1|14|TRBV19|-
TGTGCCAGTAGCGCATGGAGGGCGGGCTCTGAAGCTTTCTTT
CASSAWRAGSEAFF
>TRBD1|TRBJ1-4|15|TRBV7-8|-
TGTGCCAGCAGCATACGACAGGGGAAGAATGAAAAACTGTTTTTT
CASSIRQGKNEKLFF
>-|TRBJ2-7|15|TRBV7-3|-
TGTGCCAGCAGCTTAGGGAGGACTTCAACCTACGAGCAGTACTTC
CASSLGRTSTYEQYF
>TRBD2|TRBJ2-3|16|TRBV9|-
TGTGCCAGCAGCGTAGCAACTAGCGGGGGTCAAGGTACGCAGTATTTT
CASSVATSGGQGTQYF